These 13 T cell receptor beta chains originate from one sample sequenced in a study of OX40 agonist ivuxolimab in advanced cancers. The repertoire was sequenced with immunoSEQ multiplex PCR; TCRdb's copy has only in-frame clones and lacks some. The sample includes some 70,000 clones, around 86% of them seen just once. The input for sequencing was CD4+ or CD8+ T cells sorted from blood, taken in a trial of the OX40 agonist ivuxolimab. The receptors derive from an adult with an advanced solid tumor such as melanoma, head and neck, liver or kidney cancer.

The V gene is TRBV19, the J gene TRBJ2-1, with a tentative D call TRBD1 (6 bases). This CDR3 has 14 amino acids. Germline V gene sequence: CDR1 LNHDA, CDR2 SQIVND (reference sequence). V lost 8 bases to trimming and J lost 0 bases, with 11 bases between them. CDR3 protein: CASLDSSSYNEQFF. As DNA, the CDR3 is TGTGCCAGTCTGGACAGCAGCTCCTACAATGAGCAGTTCTTC. Full variable domain (rest looked up from reference TRBV19 and TRBJ2-1): DGGITQSPKYLFRKEGQNVTLSCEQNLNHDAMYWYRQDPGQGLRLIYYSQIVNDFQKGDIAEGYSVSREKKESFPLTVTSAQKNPTAFYLCASLDSSSYNEQFFGPGTRLTVL.

The chain uses TRBV6-5 and TRBJ1-1; TRBD1 might be the D (6 bases). The CDR3 spans 15 residues. From germline, CDR1 is MNHEY and CDR2 SVGAGI. Trimming removed 5 bases from V and 3 bases from J, with 16 bases in between. The CDR3 sequence: CASSRHRKGDTEAFF. CDR3 sequence (DNA): TGTGCCAGCAGTCGTCACAGAAAGGGGGACACTGAAGCTTTCTTT.

This clone occurred once. The chain recombines TRBV11-3 with TRBJ2-2; D gene ambiguous. Trimming pared 2 bases from V and 4 bases from J, leaving 5 bases between. The germline gives CDR1 SGHNT, CDR2 YENEEA. This CDR3 is 13 amino acids long. In DNA, the CDR3 is TGTGCCAGCAGCTTATTTTCCACCGGGGAGCTGTTTTTT. It encodes CASSLFSTGELFF. The entire variable domain, with the rest obtained from reference TRBV11-3 and TRBJ2-2, is as follows: EAGVVQSPRYKIIEKKQPVAFWCNPISGHNTLYWYLQNLGQGPELLIRYENEEAVDDSQLPKDRFSAERLKGVDSTLKIQPAELGDSAVYLCASSLFSTGELFFGEGSRLTVL.

The chain links TRBV6-5 to TRBJ1-3, with a weak D call TRBD1 (5 bases). Germline CDR1 is MNHEY and CDR2 is SVGAGI. V lost 6 bases and J 9 bases, leaving 12 bases between the germline ends. The CDR3 extends over 12 amino acids. As DNA, the CDR3 is TGTGCCAGCAGCCCCCGGAGGGGCACCATATATTTT. Its translation: CASSPRRGTIYF.

The chain links TRBV7-2 to TRBJ1-4; a possible D gene is TRBD1 (5 bases). There are 14 residues in the CDR3. From germline, CDR1 is SGHTA and CDR2 FQGNSA. Trimming took 5 bases from V and 8 from J, leaving 15 bases between them. The CDR3 region has the DNA TGTGCCAGCAGCGTACAGGAGGACTCGGAAAAACTGTTTTTT. Translated, it gives CASSVQEDSEKLFF.

This chain connects TRBV11-2 to TRBJ2-7; D might be TRBD1 or TRBD2, each matching 7 bases. V was trimmed by 2 bases and J by 7 bases, leaving 24 bases between them. Germline CDR1 reads SGHAT; CDR2 reads FQNNGV. The CDR3 has 17 amino acids. The CDR3 sequence is CASSLSLITGAAGEQYF. As DNA, the CDR3 is TGTGCCAGCAGCTTATCCTTGATCACAGGGGCAGCGGGGGAGCAGTACTTC.

This clone was counted once. The CDR3: CASSLEVLSSYNEQFF. The CDR3 coding sequence is TGTGCCAGCAGCTTGGAGGTACTTAGCTCCTACAATGAGCAGTTCTTC. The chain couples TRBV5-8 to TRBJ2-1, with D unresolved. This CDR3 region has 16 residues. Germline CDR1 is SGHTS and CDR2 is YDEGEE. The ends were cut back, 0 bases at V and 0 bases at J, with 10 bases in the middle.

The CDR3 reads CASSFYGTDIETQYF. CDR3 in DNA: TGTGCCAGCAGTTTCTATGGGACTGACATAGAGACCCAGTACTTC. V gene TRBV6-5 combines with J gene TRBJ2-5; TRBD2 is a possible D gene (6 bases). CDR3 size: 15 residues. V lost 4 bases to trimming and J lost 4 bases, with 16 bases between them. The germline gives CDR1 MNHEY, CDR2 SVGAGI.

This chain connects TRBV5-1 to TRBJ1-1; 7 bases are a match to TRBD1. Germline CDR1 reads SGHRS; CDR2 reads YFSETQ. The CDR3 runs 14 residues. The V and J ends lost 3 bases and 0 bases, in that order; junction bases with no gene match: 2. The CDR3 DNA reads as TGCGCCAGCAGCTGGGGACAGATGAACACTGAAGCTTTCTTT. It specifies CASSWGQMNTEAFF.

The gene calls are TRBV16 and TRBJ1-1, with a possible D match to TRBD1 (6 bases). CDR3 length: 15 amino acids. Germline V gives CDR1 KGHSY, CDR2 FQNENV. V was cut by 4 bases and J by 7 bases, with 19 bases left in between. Here the CDR3 DNA reads TGTGCCAGCAGCCCATTCCCACAGGGCGGGGTTGAAGCTTTCTTT. It translates to CASSPFPQGGVEAFF.

The rearrangement links TRBV6-1 to TRBJ1-1, with D possibly TRBD1 on 5 matching bases. The V gene lost 7 bases and the J gene lost 2 bases, with 14 bases spanning the gap. CDR1 MNHNS and CDR2 SASEGT come from the germline V gene. The length of the CDR3 is 14 residues. The CDR3 DNA is TGTGCCAGCAAAAAAGACAGTGGAAACACTGAAGCTTTCTTT. It specifies CASKKDSGNTEAFF.

V and J are TRBV6-1 and TRBJ1-4; 10 nucleotides line up with TRBD1. The V and J ends lost 6 bases and 8 bases, in that order; junction bases with no gene match: 9. Germline assignment: CDR1 MNHNS and CDR2 SASEGT. CDR3 length: 15 residues. This CDR3 reads CASRRGTGEGEKLFF. CDR3 DNA sequence: TGTGCCAGCAGGAGGGGGACAGGGGAAGGCGAAAAACTGTTTTTT.

The chain is built from TRBV7-2 and TRBJ2-1, with 8 bases matching TRBD2. Per germline, CDR1 SGHTA and CDR2 FQGNSA. The length of the CDR3 is 15 residues. V lost 5 bases to trimming and J lost 4 bases; unmatched junction nucleotides: 7. CDR3 coding DNA: TGTGCCAGCAGCCTCTTGGGCGGGGGGTACAATGAGCAGTTCTTC. It translates to CASSLLGGGYNEQFF. The full variable domain, its missing parts supplied by reference TRBV7-2 and TRBJ2-1, is GAGVSQSPSNKVTEKGKDVELRCDPISGHTALYWYRQSLGQGLEFLIYFQGNSAPDKSGLPSDRFSAERTGGSVSTLTIQRTQQEDSAVYLCASSLLGGGYNEQFFGPGTRLTVL.